This T cell receptor (beta chain) was identified in a study of blood T cell repertoires in COVID-19. Study summary: T cells, B-cell-depleted T cells, or PBMCs provided the cDNA or gDNA that served as material.

TCRdb's table, derived via immunoSEQ multiplex PCR, lists solely in-frame clones and lacks some. The sample has tens of thousands of clones, 75% to 90% seen once. The length of the CDR3 is 16 residues. After removal of 3 bases from V and 0 bases from J, the junction contained 4 bases not matched to a gene. Per germline, CDR1 KGHSH and CDR2 LQKENI. Sequencing was performed on peripheral blood. The chain employs TRBV18 and TRBJ2-2, with 7 bases lining up with TRBD1. The clonotype originates from a man aged 45-60 years with active or convalescent COVID-19. CDR3 nucleotides: TGTGCCAGCTCACCCCGACAGGGAACGAACACCGGGGAGCTGTTTTTT. Translation gives CASSPRQGTNTGELFF.